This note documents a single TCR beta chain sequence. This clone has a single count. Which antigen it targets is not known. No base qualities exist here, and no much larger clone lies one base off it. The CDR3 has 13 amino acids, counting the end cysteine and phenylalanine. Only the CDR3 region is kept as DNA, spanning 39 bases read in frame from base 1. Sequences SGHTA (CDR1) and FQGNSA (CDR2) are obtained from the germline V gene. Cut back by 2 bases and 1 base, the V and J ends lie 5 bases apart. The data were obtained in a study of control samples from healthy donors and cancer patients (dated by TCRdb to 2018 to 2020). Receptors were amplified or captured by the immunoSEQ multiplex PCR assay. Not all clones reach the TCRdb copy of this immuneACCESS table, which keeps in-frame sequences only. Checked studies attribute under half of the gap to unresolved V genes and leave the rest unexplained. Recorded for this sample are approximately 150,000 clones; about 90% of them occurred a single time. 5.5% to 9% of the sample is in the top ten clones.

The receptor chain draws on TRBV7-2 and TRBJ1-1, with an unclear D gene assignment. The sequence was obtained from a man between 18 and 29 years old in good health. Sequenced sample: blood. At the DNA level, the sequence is TGTGCCAGCAGCTTACCTCAGAACACTGAAGCTTTCTTT. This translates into CASSLPQNTEAFF.